The next 32 T cell receptor beta chains were all read from a single sample in a study of blood T cells in healthy people across ages (dated by TCRdb to about 2015). The receptor library was made with 5' RACE. Sequencing used an Illumina HiSeq 2500. A second PCR of roughly 6 to 12 cycles was run with a J-beta primer mix and a sample-barcoded 5' primer. TCRdb reprocessed the public reads (quality trimming at Q25 with fastp, clone calling with MiXCR) and kept in-frame beta chains. Rows with a matching CDR3 protein are joined into one entry that keeps the most common DNA and genes. This sample is represented by more than 800,000 distinct CDR3 sequences; more than 40% of them were singletons. The ten largest make up approximately 17% of the sample. Sequenced input: blood. Receptors were obtained from a woman between 55 and 75 years old in good health.

This chain connects TRBV15 to TRBJ1-2; D gene ambiguous. The CDR3 totals 12 residues. Trimming pared 5 bases from V and 2 bases from J, leaving 6 bases between. The V gene's germline CDR1 is LNHNV and CDR2 YYDKDF (reference sequence). The CDR3 nucleotides are TGTGCCACCAGCGGCCAGAACTATGGCTACACCTTC. Translating it yields CATSGQNYGYTF. The variable domain in full, completed from reference TRBV15 and TRBJ1-2, reads DAMVIQNPRYQVTQFGKPVTLSCSQTLNHNVMYWYQQKSSQAPKLLFHYYDKDFNNEADTPDNFQSRRPNTSFCFLDIRSPGLGDTAMYLCATSGQNYGYTFGSGTRLTVV.

The chain recombines TRBV2 with TRBJ2-3, with TRBD1 identical over 11 bases. The V segment lost 10 bases and the J segment 4 bases; nucleotides outside the gene matches: 7. CDR3 length: 14 amino acids. Germline V gives CDR1 SNHLY, CDR2 FYNNEI. The CDR3 nucleotides read TGTGCCACTGCGGACAGGGGGCCTGCAGATACGCAGTATTTT. This codes for CATADRGPADTQYF.

This clonotype came up a few times. V usage is TRBV20-1 and J usage is TRBJ2-7; TRBD1 matches at 8 bases. V was clipped by 3 bases and J by 2 bases; unmatched bases: 6. This CDR3 is built from 14 residues. The germline V gene has CDR1 DFQATT and CDR2 SNEGSKA (reference sequence). The CDR3 nucleotides are TGCAGTGCTAGCCGAAGGACAGGGACCTACGAGCAGTACTTC. It is translated as CSASRRTGTYEQYF.

This chain uses TRBV20-1 with TRBJ1-5; D unclear. This CDR3 contains 16 residues. The V gene's germline CDR1 is DFQATT and CDR2 SNEGSKA (reference sequence). V lost 0 bases, J lost 0 bases, and 12 bases lay in between. CDR3 region: CSARDRQPYSNQPQHF. In DNA form, the CDR3 reads TGCAGTGCTAGAGATAGGCAGCCTTATAGCAATCAGCCCCAGCATTTT.

The rearrangement links TRBV27 to TRBJ1-5, with TRBD1 as a possible D gene (6 bases). The germline V gene encodes CDR1 MNHEY and CDR2 SMNVEV (reference sequence). Trimming pared 5 bases from V and 4 bases from J, leaving 21 bases between. The CDR3 contains 17 residues. CDR3 DNA: TGTGCCAGCAGTCTAAGCCCGGGAGGGGGTGGAAATCAGCCCCAGCATTTT. It encodes CASSLSPGGGGNQPQHF.

This clonotype was seen a single time. V and J are TRBV4-1 and TRBJ1-5, with D perhaps matching TRBD1 (5 bases). Between the trimmed V and J ends, which lost 0 bases and 1 base, there was a span of 13 bases. CDR1 and CDR2 (germline): MGHRA, YSYEKL. CDR3 size: 17 residues. Here the CDR3 reads CASSQDSPGLSNQPQHF. CDR3 nucleotide sequence: TGCGCCAGCAGCCAAGATTCGCCAGGGTTGAGCAATCAGCCCCAGCATTTT.

This clonotype was detected only once. This chain connects TRBV27 to TRBJ1-1; D remains unclear. CDR3 length equals 14 residues. CDR1 and CDR2 from the germline V gene are MNHEY and SMNVEV (reference sequence). V was trimmed by 5 bases and J by 6 bases, leaving 16 bases between them. Written as DNA, the CDR3 is TGTGCCAGCAGTGTGGACCGGGAGGGCGCTGAAGCTTTCTTT. Its translation: CASSVDREGAEAFF.

In DNA, the CDR3 is TGCGCCAGCATGGGCTCCAATGAGCAGTTCTTC. It specifies CASMGSNEQFF. This chain links TRBV5-1 with TRBJ2-1; D remains ambiguous. Germline CDR1 reads SGHRS; CDR2 reads YFSETQ. Trimming removed 6 bases from V and 6 bases from J, with 7 bases in between. The CDR3 covers 11 residues.

A word on this clonotype: A clone one base away is much larger, so this may be a read error. In DNA, the CDR3 is TGTGCCAGCAGTCAGGGAGATGGGAGTGGGAGCAATCAGCCCCAGCATTTT. This codes for CASSQGDGSGSNQPQHF. The V call is TRBV12-3 or TRBV12-4, the J call TRBJ1-5; maybe TRBD1 (5 bases). The V end lost 5 bases, the J end lost 1 base, and 18 bases lay between the germline ends. The CDR3 is made up of 17 amino acids.

The rearrangement links TRBV7-9 to TRBJ2-2, with no clear D. V gave up 7 bases and J gave up 5 bases, with 11 bases separating them. The CDR3 spans 13 residues. Looked up from germline, CDR1 is SEHNR and CDR2 is FQNEAQ (reference sequence). CDR3 sequence: CASTQSGTGELFF. The DNA of the CDR3 is TGTGCCAGCACTCAATCTGGAACCGGGGAGCTGTTTTTT.

This clonotype was recorded a few times. The chain joins TRBV10-1 to TRBJ2-5; D uncertain. Trimming removed 2 bases at V and 7 bases at J, with 14 bases between. From germline, CDR1 is WNHNN and CDR2 SYGVQD (reference sequence). CDR3 length equals 14 residues. Here the CDR3 DNA reads TGCGCCAGCAGTGAGGAGAGGCTCTTGGCGACCCAGTACTTC. Its translation: CASSEERLLATQYF.

This clonotype was counted between two and nine times. The gene calls are TRBV6-5 and TRBJ2-7; D assignment may be TRBD1 or TRBD2 (6 bases each). The CDR3 loop spans 15 amino acids. V was shortened by 2 bases and J by 0 bases, with 11 bases between the two germline ends. Per germline, CDR1 MNHEY and CDR2 SVGAGI. This CDR3 is CASSYAGGGSYEQYF. CDR3 sequence (DNA): TGTGCCAGCAGTTACGCCGGGGGCGGCTCCTACGAGCAGTACTTC.

As regards this clonotype: A much larger clone sits a single nucleotide away, making a read error possible. J is TRBJ2-1 and V is TRBV29-1; the D call may be TRBD1 or TRBD2 (5 bases each). CDR1 SQVTM and CDR2 ANQGSEA come from the germline V gene. The CDR3 is made up of 13 amino acids. The V end lost 7 bases, the J end lost 13 bases, and 23 bases lay between the germline ends. CDR3 nucleotide sequence: TGCAGCGCCGCCGTGCTAGTAGGGGAGACCCAGTTCTTC. It codes for CSAAVLVGETQFF.

Details on this clonotype: A read error may explain this, as a much larger clone is one base away. V usage is TRBV27 and J usage is TRBJ2-6; a possible D gene is TRBD1 (5 bases). The CDR3 runs 14 residues. Germline assignment: CDR1 MNHEY and CDR2 SMNVEV (reference sequence). The CDR3 region is CASSFSSGANVLAF. The CDR3, as DNA: TGTGCCAGCAGTTTCAGCTCTGGGGCCAACGTCCTGGCTTTC.

The chain recombines TRBV6-2 or TRBV6-3 with TRBJ2-7, with D possibly matching TRBD2 (5 bases). The CDR3 has 14 residues. The V gene lost 0 bases and the J gene lost 9 bases, with 15 bases spanning the gap. The germline V gene encodes CDR1 MNHEY and CDR2 SVGEGT. CDR3 coding DNA: TGTGCCAGCAGTTACTCCGGAGGATCTGGCTGGCAGTACTTC. Translation gives CASSYSGGSGWQYF.

The sample holds a few counts of this clonotype. The CDR3 coding sequence is TGCAGTGCTAGAGACGGTCTGAGAGCCTACGAGCAGTACTTC. This translates into CSARDGLRAYEQYF. The V gene is TRBV20-1, the J gene TRBJ2-7; D ambiguous. The V gene's germline CDR1 is DFQATT and CDR2 SNEGSKA (reference sequence). Trimming pared 0 bases from V and 2 bases from J, leaving 11 bases between. CDR3 size: 14 residues.

The genes are TRBV28 and TRBJ2-7, with D unresolved. The DNA end is more similar to TRBJ2-5, so the J call may be wrong. The germline V gene encodes CDR1 MDHEN and CDR2 SYDVKM. This CDR3 contains 14 residues. The CDR3 coding sequence is TGTGCCAGCAGTGTATCTGGCCCGCAAGAGACCCAGTACTTC. Translation: CASSVSGPQETQYF.

This rearrangement joins TRBV20-1 to TRBJ2-3; D call uncertain. This CDR3 contains 14 residues. Trimming pared 5 bases from V and 0 bases from J, leaving 12 bases between. The germline V gene encodes CDR1 DFQATT and CDR2 SNEGSKA (reference sequence). Here the CDR3 reads CSAETVSSTDTQYF. The CDR3 DNA reads TGCAGTGCTGAGACTGTTTCTAGCACAGATACGCAGTATTTT.

The chain links TRBV9 to TRBJ2-7; 7 positions agree with TRBD2. V trimming: 2 bases; J trimming: 0 bases; junction bases outside the gene matches: 5. The CDR3 runs 15 residues. Per the germline V gene, CDR1 is SGDLS and CDR2 is YYNGEE. CDR3 in DNA: TGTGCCAGCAGCGTTTTGGGCGGGAGCTCCTACGAGCAGTACTTC. Its protein product is CASSVLGGSSYEQYF.

The chain recombines TRBV15 with TRBJ2-4; 7 bases are a match to TRBD2. Matching the DNA end better, TRBJ2-7 makes the J call doubtful. This CDR3 is 13 amino acids long. The germline V gene encodes CDR1 LNHNV and CDR2 YYDKDF (reference sequence). The CDR3 region is CATGGEISYEQYF. The CDR3 nucleotides are TGTGCCACCGGGGGGGAGATCTCCTACGAGCAGTACTTC.

This clonotype was detected a few times. V usage is TRBV29-1 and J usage is TRBJ2-1, with 10 nucleotides matching TRBD2. CDR3 length equals 13 residues. Germline V lookup: CDR1 SQVTM, CDR2 ANQGSEA. J lost 3 bases, V lost 5 bases, and 1 base had no gene match. In DNA form, the CDR3 reads TGCAGCGTTATAGCGGGAGGCTACAATGAGCAGTTCTTC. This gives the protein CSVIAGGYNEQFF.

This clonotype showed up just a few times. An end of the junction does not agree with germline; a read error may underlie this. The V and J genes are TRBV7-9 and TRBJ2-3; 8 nucleotides match TRBD1. The germline V gene encodes CDR1 SEHNR and CDR2 FQNEAQ (reference sequence). This CDR3 has 15 amino acids. In DNA, the CDR3 is TGTGCCAGCAGCTTCCACGGGACAGGCACGGATACGCAGTATTTT. Translated: CASSFHGTGTDTQYF.

This rearrangement joins TRBV20-1 to TRBJ2-3, with 8 positions matching TRBD1. The V segment lost 7 bases and the J segment 4 bases; nucleotides outside the gene matches: 4. Germline CDR1 reads DFQATT; CDR2 reads SNEGSKA (reference sequence). This CDR3 has 12 residues. The CDR3 bases are TGCAGTGAGACAGGGGCCTCAGATACGCAGTATTTT. Its protein product is CSETGASDTQYF.

This clonotype was counted between two and nine times. J is TRBJ2-3 and V is TRBV6-5, with D uncertain. The CDR3 extends over 17 amino acids. V lost 4 bases and J lost 0, with 17 bases in between. CDR1 MNHEY and CDR2 SVGAGI come from the germline V gene. CDR3 protein: CASSSTGGGPSTDTQYF. The DNA for the CDR3 is TGTGCCAGCAGTTCCACTGGCGGCGGACCTAGCACAGATACGCAGTATTTT.

This clonotype has just a few counts. The V and J genes are TRBV27 and TRBJ2-7; 8 nucleotides align to TRBD2. This CDR3 spans 16 amino acids. The germline V gene encodes CDR1 MNHEY and CDR2 SMNVEV (reference sequence). The ends lost 4 bases at V and 0 bases at J; junction bases unmatched: 8. The CDR3 DNA reads TGTGCCAGCAGTTCAGAACTAGCGGCCAGCTCCTACGAGCAGTACTTC. This sequence encodes CASSSELAASSYEQYF.

The chain uses TRBV27 and TRBJ2-7; D ambiguous. Germline assignment: CDR1 MNHEY and CDR2 SMNVEV (reference sequence). Trimming stripped 5 bases from V and 3 bases from J, with 17 bases between. This CDR3 is 15 amino acids long. This chain's CDR3 is CASSPRSSLDYEQYF. As DNA, the CDR3 is TGTGCCAGCAGTCCCCGCTCTTCTCTAGACTACGAGCAGTACTTC.

V gene TRBV29-1 combines with J gene TRBJ2-7, with a weak D call TRBD2 (6 bases). Germline V gene sequence: CDR1 SQVTM, CDR2 ANQGSEA. The CDR3 extends over 12 amino acids. The CDR3 here is CTFFYGGDEQYF. The CDR3 nucleotides read TGCACCTTCTTTTATGGAGGGGACGAGCAGTACTTC.

This clonotype was seen only a few times. The chain employs TRBV6-5 and TRBJ2-3; D is unclear. Trimming removed 6 bases from V and 2 bases from J, with 15 bases in between. Germline V gene lookup returns CDR1 MNHEY and CDR2 SVGAGI. The CDR3 sequence is 15 residues long. CDR3 protein: CASSPGGGITDTQYF. The CDR3 DNA reads as TGTGCCAGCAGCCCCGGTGGTGGGATCACAGATACGCAGTATTTT.

This clonotype was seen only a few times. The chain carries TRBV28 and TRBJ1-2; possibly TRBD1 for D (6 bases). V was pared by 6 bases and J by 3 bases, with 8 bases between. Germline V gene data show CDR1 as MDHEN and CDR2 as SYDVKM. The CDR3 extends over 12 amino acids. The CDR3 DNA sequence: TGTGCCAGCAGAGGGGGGTACTATGGCTACACCTTC. Translation: CASRGGYYGYTF.

V usage is TRBV29-1 and J usage is TRBJ2-3; 7 bases map to TRBD2. Germline V gene lookup returns CDR1 SQVTM and CDR2 ANQGSEA. The V and J ends lost 7 bases and 1 base, in that order; junction bases with no gene match: 2. This CDR3 comprises 12 residues. CDR3 coding DNA: TGCAGCGCGGCGGGGGGCACAGATACGCAGTATTTT. Its translation: CSAAGGTDTQYF.

This clonotype was counted between two and nine times. V gene TRBV27 combines with J gene TRBJ2-3, with 10 bases aligning to TRBD2. The CDR3 is 18 amino acids. CDR1 is MNHEY and CDR2 is SMNVEV in the germline V gene (reference sequence). The trim removed 7 bases at V and 1 base at J, leaving 14 bases unmatched. DNA of the CDR3: TGTGCCAGCACCTTAACAGGGATAGCGGGAGGCCGCACAGATACGCAGTATTTT. Amino acid sequence: CASTLTGIAGGRTDTQYF.

The chain is built from TRBV12-3 or TRBV12-4 and TRBJ2-1, with D perhaps TRBD2 (6 bases). This CDR3 comprises 16 residues. Trimming shortened V by 5 bases and J by 0 bases, and 14 bases separated the two germline ends. The chain's CDR3 is CASSPPAGSSYNEQFF. The DNA of the CDR3 is TGTGCCAGCAGTCCCCCCGCGGGGAGCTCCTACAATGAGCAGTTCTTC.